Presented here are 12 T cell receptor beta chains from one specimen sequenced in a study of blood T cell repertoires in COVID-19. Data came from immunoSEQ multiplex PCR; TCRdb stores just in-frame clones and leaves some out. This table has 150,000 to 200,000 clones, 85% to 90% appearing once. Sample: peripheral blood. These receptors all stem from a man aged 18 to 30 with active or convalescent COVID-19.

The V and J genes are TRBV7-9 and TRBJ2-7; the D gene is possibly TRBD1 (5 bases). V was clipped by 2 bases and J by 3 bases, with 11 bases between them. The CDR3 covers 14 residues. Germline CDR1 reads SEHNR; CDR2 reads FQNEAQ (reference sequence). Here the CDR3 reads CASSLQGWSYEQYF. The CDR3 bases are TGTGCCAGCAGCTTACAGGGATGGAGCTACGAGCAGTACTTC.

The chain employs TRBV7-9 and TRBJ1-2, with no clear D. V was pared by 5 bases and J by 2 bases, with 18 bases between. Germline V CDR1 and CDR2: SEHNR, FQNEAQ (reference sequence). The CDR3 totals 16 residues. The CDR3 nucleotides are TGTGCCAGCAGCCCCTTCGGAGCGGGAACCAACTATGGCTACACCTTC. Protein: CASSPFGAGTNYGYTF.

The chain recombines TRBV5-8 with TRBJ2-5; 7 bases map to TRBD1. Germline V gene lookup returns CDR1 SGHTS and CDR2 YDEGEE. The CDR3 length is 15 residues. V shed 4 bases and J 3 bases; nucleotides not matched to a gene: 9. The CDR3: CASSIGTAKEETQYF. The CDR3 coding sequence is TGTGCCAGCAGCATAGGGACAGCCAAAGAAGAGACCCAGTACTTC.

This clone has a handful of counts. The CDR3 protein is CASSAGTEDQPQHF. The CDR3 DNA is TGTGCCAGCAGCGCCGGGACAGAGGATCAGCCCCAGCATTTT. The chain carries TRBV9 and TRBJ1-5, with 7 bases lining up with TRBD1. CDR3 length: 14 amino acids. V gave up 3 bases and J gave up 5 bases; unmatched junction bases: 5. Germline loops: CDR1 SGDLS, CDR2 YYNGEE.

In nucleotides, the CDR3 is TGTGCCAGCAGTTTGGTAGCGGGAACAGATACGCAGTATTTT. Translating gives CASSLVAGTDTQYF. The chain recombines TRBV7-2 with TRBJ2-3; 8 bases are a match to TRBD2. The CDR3 contains 14 residues. CDR1 is SGHTA, CDR2 FQGNSA, per germline. Trimming removed 6 bases from V and 3 bases from J; junction bases left unmatched: 5.

This clone was seen only a few times. The V gene is TRBV2, the J gene TRBJ1-5, with D perhaps matching TRBD1 (6 bases). The germline V and J ends were trimmed by 6 bases and 1 base, with 10 bases remaining between them. The CDR3 is 14 amino acids. The germline CDR1 and CDR2 sequences are SNHLY and FYNNEI. CDR3 residues: CASSDQGSNQPQHF. The CDR3 DNA follows: TGTGCCAGCAGCGACCAGGGGAGCAATCAGCCCCAGCATTTT.

V usage is TRBV5-4 and J usage is TRBJ2-5; 12 bases are a match to TRBD2. Per the germline V gene, CDR1 is SGHNT and CDR2 is YYREEE (reference sequence). CDR3 length equals 19 residues. The V segment lost 4 bases and the J segment 5 bases; nucleotides outside the gene matches: 18. CDR3 nucleotide sequence: TGTGCCAGCAGCCCCGGCGGACTAGCGGGGAGGGGAAAGGGGGAGACCCAGTACTTC. It yields the protein CASSPGGLAGRGKGETQYF.

CDR3 DNA: TGTGCCAGCAGCTTAGTGGGTTTTAGACAGGACCGTACCTACGAGCAGTACGTC. Translated, it gives CASSLVGFRQDRTYEQYV. The chain employs TRBV7-9 and TRBJ2-7; D might be TRBD1 (6 bases). Germline lookup yields CDR1 SEHNR and CDR2 FQNEAQ (reference sequence). The V end was cut by 1 base, the J end by 2 bases, with 21 bases between. The CDR3 loop spans 18 amino acids.

This rearrangement joins TRBV7-6 to TRBJ1-1; D is perhaps TRBD1 (6 bases). This CDR3 is built from 13 residues. Looked up from germline, CDR1 is SGHVS and CDR2 is FNYEAQ. Deletions cut 3 bases from V and 11 bases from J, with 16 bases between. This chain's CDR3 is CASSFGAGEGAFF. CDR3 nucleotides: TGTGCCAGCAGCTTTGGTGCAGGGGAGGGGGCTTTCTTT.

The genes are TRBV5-1 and TRBJ2-3; D is perhaps TRBD2 (6 bases). The CDR3 has 17 residues. V dropped 4 bases and J dropped 4 bases, with 22 bases sitting between them. Germline assignment: CDR1 SGHRS and CDR2 YFSETQ. CDR3 loop: CASSPGHQGSGADTQYF. DNA of the CDR3: TGCGCCAGCAGCCCCGGACATCAGGGTTCGGGGGCAGATACGCAGTATTTT. Full variable domain (remainder filled in from reference TRBV5-1 and TRBJ2-3): KAGVTQTPRYLIKTRGQQVTLSCSPISGHRSVSWYQQTPGQGLQFLFEYFSETQRNKGNFPGRFSGRQFSNSRSEMNVSTLELGDSALYLCASSPGHQGSGADTQYFGPGTRLTVL.

The chain combines TRBV18 with TRBJ1-1; 7 bases agree with TRBD1. The V gene's germline CDR1 is KGHSH and CDR2 LQKENI. The CDR3 totals 15 residues. V lost 2 bases, J lost 0 bases, and 3 bases stayed unmatched. The CDR3: CASSPSTGLNTEAFF. Here the CDR3 DNA reads TGTGCCAGCTCACCATCGACAGGGCTGAACACTGAAGCTTTCTTT.

The chain joins TRBV6-5 to TRBJ1-6, with a weak D call TRBD1 (5 bases). V was cut by 10 bases and J by 13 bases, with 20 bases left in between. The germline CDR1 and CDR2 sequences are MNHEY and SVGAGI. The CDR3 loop spans 13 amino acids. The CDR3 region is CATRLSGRAPLHF. CDR3 nucleotides: TGTGCCACCAGATTGTCGGGCAGGGCGCCCCTCCACTTT.